This T cell receptor beta chain was captured in a study of blood T cell repertoires in COVID-19 (dated by TCRdb to 2020 to 2022). For the wider study: Samples covering the acute and convalescent phases of COVID-19 were provided by collaborators in the United States, Italy and Spain. The material from the prospective study consisted of cDNA or gDNA derived from T cells, B-cell-depleted T cells, or PBMCs. The dataset comprised deeply sampled blood TCRbeta repertoires from subjects exposed to, actively infected with, or recovered from COVID-19. A de-identified subject ID, COVID-19 status, age in years and sex were almost always included in the sample metadata. The repertoires were made available in a free public database intended to serve as a resource for research on the immune response to SARS-CoV-2. Samples were obtained from the ongoing ImmuneRACE study (first 160 participants) and from 1,000 to 1,500 subjects provided by 6 global collaborators. Where HLA class I and class II types were available, the types were taken from metadata supplied by the sample provider, not from assay-based typing.

Broad study findings and their caveats: Clinical and demographic metadata were provided uncurated, with the amount varying by source and participant.

This clone has only one observation. The antigen it binds to is not known. Per-base quality was not reported, and no clone a single base away is much larger than it. V and J are truncated by 1 base and 0 bases respectively, leaving an intervening sequence of 20 bases. The CDR3, cysteine through phenylalanine, is 18 amino acids long. Only CDR3 DNA is held: 54 bases, read in frame from base 1. CDR1 and CDR2 (SQVTM, ANQGSEA) derive from the germline V gene. The immunoSEQ Assay, a bias-controlled multiplex PCR, was used to amplify TCRbeta CDR3 regions from genomic DNA. The original pipeline was this. The number of nucleated cells in each sample was estimated by amplification of reference gene primers within the assay. To quantify the absolute abundance of each unique TCRbeta CDR3 rearrangement, sequence reads were collapsed and filtered. For each sample, productive Simpson clonality was calculated as the square root of Simpson's diversity index across productive rearrangements. This immuneACCESS table, as held by TCRdb, lists in-frame sequences with V and J called but not all clones. Of the missing ones, under half trace to an unresolved V gene in checked studies; the others have no known cause. The V and J calls and clone size come from that table; D and trimming were worked out from the DNA. This sample holds 35,000 to 45,000 clones; nearly 90% were observed only once. 6.2% of the sample comes from the top ten.

Each collaborating institution followed its own protocols to collect whole blood in K2EDTA tubes. For TCRbeta analysis, collaborators shipped samples in one of three forms: frozen whole blood, isolated PBMCs, or DNA extracted from either of those sample types. Input material: peripheral blood. The rearrangement joined TRBV29-1 to TRBJ2-3, with TRBD2 as a weak D call on 7 bases. This TCR came from a human donor in a cohort sampled during active COVID-19. The DNA reads TGCAGCGTTGAAGCCCCATCCCAAGGGGGGGTTAGCACAGATACGCAGTATTTT. Translated, it reads CSVEAPSQGGVSTDTQYF.